The entry that follows covers one T cell receptor (beta chain) sequence. These data belong to a study of technical replicates of blood from a handful of donors. Some clones are missing from TCRdb's copy, which holds only in-frame ones; the method was immunoSEQ multiplex PCR. There are 60,000 to 80,000 clones in the sample; more than 75% occur only once, and approximately 4.9% lies in the top ten. This TCR came from a human donor in good health. Some clones in this sample may be carry-over from other donors' samples. What was sequenced was PBMCs.

The CDR3 region is CASSFTSGADTGELFF. DNA of the CDR3: TGTGCCAGCAGCTTTACTAGCGGGGCTGACACCGGGGAGCTGTTTTTT. The chain couples TRBV7-3 to TRBJ2-2; TRBD2 agrees at 10 bases. CDR1 is SGHTA and CDR2 is FQGTGA in the germline V gene. The CDR3 is 16 residues long. Unmatched junction bases numbered 4, after V lost 3 bases and J lost 3 bases.